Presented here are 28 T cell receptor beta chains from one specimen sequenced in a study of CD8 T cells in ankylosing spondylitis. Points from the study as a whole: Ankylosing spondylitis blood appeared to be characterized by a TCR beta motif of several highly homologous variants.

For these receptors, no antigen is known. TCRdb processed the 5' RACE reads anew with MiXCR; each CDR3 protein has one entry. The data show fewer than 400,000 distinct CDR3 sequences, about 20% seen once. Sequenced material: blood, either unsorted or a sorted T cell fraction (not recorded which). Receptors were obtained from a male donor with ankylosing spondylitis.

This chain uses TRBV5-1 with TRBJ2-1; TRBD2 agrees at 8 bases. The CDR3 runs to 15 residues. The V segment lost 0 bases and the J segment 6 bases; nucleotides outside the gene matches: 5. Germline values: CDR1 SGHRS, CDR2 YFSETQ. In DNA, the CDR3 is TGCGCCAGCAGCTTGGGGACTAGCATTACCAATGAGCAGTTCTTC. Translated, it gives CASSLGTSITNEQFF.

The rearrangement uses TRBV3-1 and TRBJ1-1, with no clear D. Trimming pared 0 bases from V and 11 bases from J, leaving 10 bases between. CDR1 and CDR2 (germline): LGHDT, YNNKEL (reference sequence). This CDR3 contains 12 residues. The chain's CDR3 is CASSQESYAAFF. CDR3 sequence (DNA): TGTGCCAGCAGCCAAGAATCCTACGCGGCTTTCTTT.

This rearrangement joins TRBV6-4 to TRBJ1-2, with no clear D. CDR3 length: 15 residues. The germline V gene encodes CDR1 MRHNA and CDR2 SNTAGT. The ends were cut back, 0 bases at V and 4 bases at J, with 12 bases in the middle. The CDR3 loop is CASSDSGATSYGYTF. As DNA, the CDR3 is TGTGCCAGCAGTGACTCTGGTGCTACCTCCTATGGCTACACCTTC.

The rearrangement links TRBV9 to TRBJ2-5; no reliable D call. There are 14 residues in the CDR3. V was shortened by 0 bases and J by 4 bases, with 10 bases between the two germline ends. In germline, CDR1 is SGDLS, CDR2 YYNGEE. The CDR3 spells CASSVGPPVETQYF. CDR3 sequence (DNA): TGTGCCAGCAGCGTAGGTCCGCCGGTAGAGACCCAGTACTTC.

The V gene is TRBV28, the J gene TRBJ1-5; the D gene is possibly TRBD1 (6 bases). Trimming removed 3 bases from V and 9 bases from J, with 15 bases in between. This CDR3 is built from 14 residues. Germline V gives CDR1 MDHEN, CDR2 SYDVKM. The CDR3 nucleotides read TGTGCCAGCAGTTTTCCCGGACAGTATCGGCCCCAGCATTTT. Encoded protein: CASSFPGQYRPQHF.

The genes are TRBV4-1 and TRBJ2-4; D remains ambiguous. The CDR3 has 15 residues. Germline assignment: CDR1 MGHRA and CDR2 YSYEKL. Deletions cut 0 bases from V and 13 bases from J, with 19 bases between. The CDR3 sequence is CASSQEASLAGKQYF. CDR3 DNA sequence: TGCGCCAGCAGCCAAGAAGCGAGTTTGGCTGGCAAACAGTACTTC.

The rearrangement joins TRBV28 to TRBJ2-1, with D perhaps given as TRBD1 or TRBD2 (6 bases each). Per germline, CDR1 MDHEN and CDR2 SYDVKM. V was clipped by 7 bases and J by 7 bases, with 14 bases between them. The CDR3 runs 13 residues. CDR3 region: CASTRPGANEQFF. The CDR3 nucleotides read TGTGCCAGCACCCGGCCGGGGGCGAATGAGCAGTTCTTC.

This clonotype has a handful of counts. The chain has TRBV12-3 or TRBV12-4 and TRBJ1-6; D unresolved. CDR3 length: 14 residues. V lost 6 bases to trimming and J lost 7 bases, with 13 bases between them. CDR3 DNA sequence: TGTGCCAGCAGCCCCGGGTCCCTCAATTCACCCCTCCACTTT. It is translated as CASSPGSLNSPLHF.

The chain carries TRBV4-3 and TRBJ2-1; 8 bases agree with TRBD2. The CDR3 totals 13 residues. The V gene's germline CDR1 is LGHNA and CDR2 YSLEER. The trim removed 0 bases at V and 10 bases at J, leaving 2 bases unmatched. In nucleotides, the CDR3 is TGCGCCAGCAGCCAAGATGCGGGAGGAGAGCAGTTCTTC. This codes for CASSQDAGGEQFF.

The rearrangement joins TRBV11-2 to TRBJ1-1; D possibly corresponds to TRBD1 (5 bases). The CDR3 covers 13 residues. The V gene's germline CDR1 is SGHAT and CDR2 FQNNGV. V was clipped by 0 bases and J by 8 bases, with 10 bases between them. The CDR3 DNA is TGTGCCAGCAGCTTAGAAGGGGTAGGGGAAGCTTTCTTT. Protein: CASSLEGVGEAFF.

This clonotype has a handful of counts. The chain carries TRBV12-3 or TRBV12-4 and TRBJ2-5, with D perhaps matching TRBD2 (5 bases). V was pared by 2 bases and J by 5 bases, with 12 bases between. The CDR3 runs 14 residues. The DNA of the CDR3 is TGTGCCAGCAGTTTACCCCCGGGGTGGGAGACCCAGTACTTC. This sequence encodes CASSLPPGWETQYF.

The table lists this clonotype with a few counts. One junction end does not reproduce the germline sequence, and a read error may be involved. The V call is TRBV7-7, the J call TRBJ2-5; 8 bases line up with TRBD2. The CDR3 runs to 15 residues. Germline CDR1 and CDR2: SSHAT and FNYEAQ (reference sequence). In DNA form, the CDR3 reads TGTGCTAGCAGCTTAGTCGGGACTAGAGAAGAGACCCAGTACTTC. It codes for CASSLVGTREETQYF.

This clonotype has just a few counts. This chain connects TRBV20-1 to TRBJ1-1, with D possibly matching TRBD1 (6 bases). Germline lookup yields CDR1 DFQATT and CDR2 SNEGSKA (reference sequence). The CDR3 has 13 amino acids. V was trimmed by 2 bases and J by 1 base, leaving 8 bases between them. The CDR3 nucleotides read TGCAGTGCTAGACACAGGGCGAACACTGAAGCTTTCTTT. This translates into CSARHRANTEAFF.

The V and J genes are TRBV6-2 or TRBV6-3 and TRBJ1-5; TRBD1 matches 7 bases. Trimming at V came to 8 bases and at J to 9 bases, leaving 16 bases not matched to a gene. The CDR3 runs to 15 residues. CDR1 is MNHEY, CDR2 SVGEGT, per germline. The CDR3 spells CASLRSGTAGGPQHF. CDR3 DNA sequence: TGTGCCAGCCTCCGCTCCGGGACAGCCGGCGGGCCCCAGCATTTT.

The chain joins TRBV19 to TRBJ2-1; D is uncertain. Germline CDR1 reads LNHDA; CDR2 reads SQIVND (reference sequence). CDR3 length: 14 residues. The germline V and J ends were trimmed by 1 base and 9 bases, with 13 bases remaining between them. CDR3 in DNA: TGTGCCAGTAGTATAGTAGCTCTCCTCGGTGAGCAGTTCTTC. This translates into CASSIVALLGEQFF.

CDR3 sequence: CASSISGGSMNTEAFF. The CDR3, as DNA: TGCGCCAGCAGCATAAGCGGTGGCTCTATGAACACTGAAGCTTTCTTT. The V and J genes are TRBV5-1 and TRBJ1-1, with D unresolved. The germline CDR1 and CDR2 sequences are SGHRS and YFSETQ. Deletions cut 4 bases from V and 0 bases from J, with 16 bases between. The CDR3 runs to 16 residues.

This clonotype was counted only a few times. The CDR3 spells CASSSQRDSTDTQYF. CDR3 DNA: TGTGCCAGCAGCTCCCAGCGGGATAGCACAGATACGCAGTATTTT. The genes are TRBV7-3 and TRBJ2-3; 7 bases are shared with TRBD2. The germline V gene encodes CDR1 SGHTA and CDR2 FQGTGA. J was trimmed by 0 bases and V by 4 bases; bases with no gene match: 4. The CDR3 totals 15 residues.

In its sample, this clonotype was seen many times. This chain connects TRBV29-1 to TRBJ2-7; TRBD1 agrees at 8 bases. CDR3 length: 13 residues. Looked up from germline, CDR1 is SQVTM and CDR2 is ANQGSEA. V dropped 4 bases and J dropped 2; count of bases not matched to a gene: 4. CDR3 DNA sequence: TGCAGCGTTGGACAGGGGTCCCCCTACGAGCAGTACTTC. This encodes CSVGQGSPYEQYF.

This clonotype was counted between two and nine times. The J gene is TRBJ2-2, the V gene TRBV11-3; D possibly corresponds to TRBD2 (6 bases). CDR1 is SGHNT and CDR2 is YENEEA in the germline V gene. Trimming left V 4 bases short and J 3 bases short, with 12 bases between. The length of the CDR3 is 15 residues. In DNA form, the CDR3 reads TGTGCCAGCAGCTATGGGACTTATGACACCGGGGAGCTGTTTTTT. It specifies CASSYGTYDTGELFF.

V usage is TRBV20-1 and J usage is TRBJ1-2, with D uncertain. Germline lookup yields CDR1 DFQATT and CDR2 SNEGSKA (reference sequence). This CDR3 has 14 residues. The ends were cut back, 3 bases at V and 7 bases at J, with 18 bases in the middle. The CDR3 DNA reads TGCAGTGCTAGGACCTCAAGGGCTCTGAGTGGCTACACCTTC. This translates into CSARTSRALSGYTF.

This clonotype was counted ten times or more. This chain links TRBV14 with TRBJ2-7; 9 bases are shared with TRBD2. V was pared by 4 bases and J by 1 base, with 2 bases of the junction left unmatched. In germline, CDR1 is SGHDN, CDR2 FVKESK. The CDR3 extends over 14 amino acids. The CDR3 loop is CASSLAGDSYEQYF. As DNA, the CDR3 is TGTGCCAGCAGCCTAGCGGGAGATTCCTACGAGCAGTACTTC.

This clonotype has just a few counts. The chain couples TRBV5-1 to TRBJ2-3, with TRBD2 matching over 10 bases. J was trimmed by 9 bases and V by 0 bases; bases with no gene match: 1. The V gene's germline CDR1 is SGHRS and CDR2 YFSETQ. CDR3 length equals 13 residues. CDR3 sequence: CASSLAAGGTQYF. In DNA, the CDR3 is TGCGCCAGCAGCTTGGCAGCGGGAGGGACGCAGTATTTT.

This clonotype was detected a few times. The chain's CDR3 is CSASGPASESYEQYF. CDR3 DNA: TGCAGTGCTAGCGGACCCGCGAGCGAGAGCTACGAGCAGTACTTC. The rearrangement links TRBV20-1 to TRBJ2-7; no clear D. This CDR3 region has 15 residues. Germline CDR1 DFQATT, CDR2 SNEGSKA (reference sequence). V was pared by 3 bases and J by 3 bases, with 18 bases between.

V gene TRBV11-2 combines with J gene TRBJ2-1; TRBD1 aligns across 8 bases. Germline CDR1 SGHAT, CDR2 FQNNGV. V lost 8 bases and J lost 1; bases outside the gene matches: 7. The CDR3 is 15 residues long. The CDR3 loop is CASLPDRGSYNEQFF. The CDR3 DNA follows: TGTGCCAGCCTCCCCGACAGGGGATCCTACAATGAGCAGTTCTTC. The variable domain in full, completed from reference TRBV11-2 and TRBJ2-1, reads EAGVAQSPRYKIIEKRQSVAFWCNPISGHATLYWYQQILGQGPKLLIQFQNNGVVDDSQLPKDRFSAERLKGVDSTLKIQPAKLEDSAVYLCASLPDRGSYNEQFFGPGTRLTVL.

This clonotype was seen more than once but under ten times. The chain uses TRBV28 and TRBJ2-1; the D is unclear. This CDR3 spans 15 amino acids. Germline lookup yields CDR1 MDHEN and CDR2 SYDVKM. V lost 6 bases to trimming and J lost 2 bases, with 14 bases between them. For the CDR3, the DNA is TGTGCCAGCAGCTCATCTCGGGCCCCCTACAATGAGCAGTTCTTC. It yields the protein CASSSSRAPYNEQFF.

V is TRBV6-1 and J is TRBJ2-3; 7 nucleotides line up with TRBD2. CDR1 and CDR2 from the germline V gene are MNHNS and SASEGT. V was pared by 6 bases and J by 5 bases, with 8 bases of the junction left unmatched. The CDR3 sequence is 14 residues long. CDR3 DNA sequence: TGTGCCAGCAGGCCTCGGGCGGGAGAAGATACGCAGTATTTT. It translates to CASRPRAGEDTQYF.

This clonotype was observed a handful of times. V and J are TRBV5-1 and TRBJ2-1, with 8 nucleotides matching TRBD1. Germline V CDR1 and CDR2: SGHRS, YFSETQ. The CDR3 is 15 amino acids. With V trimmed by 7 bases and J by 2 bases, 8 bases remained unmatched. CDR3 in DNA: TGCGCCAGCCAAGAGGCGGGACAGGCCTACAATGAGCAGTTCTTC. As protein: CASQEAGQAYNEQFF.

CDR3 sequence reads: CASSLRAITDTQYF. For the CDR3, the DNA is TGTGCCAGCAGCTTAAGGGCTATCACAGATACGCAGTATTTT. This chain connects TRBV7-6 to TRBJ2-3; D ambiguous. The CDR3 contains 14 residues. Germline V gene sequence: CDR1 SGHVS, CDR2 FNYEAQ. Trimming pared 2 bases from V and 2 bases from J, leaving 8 bases between.